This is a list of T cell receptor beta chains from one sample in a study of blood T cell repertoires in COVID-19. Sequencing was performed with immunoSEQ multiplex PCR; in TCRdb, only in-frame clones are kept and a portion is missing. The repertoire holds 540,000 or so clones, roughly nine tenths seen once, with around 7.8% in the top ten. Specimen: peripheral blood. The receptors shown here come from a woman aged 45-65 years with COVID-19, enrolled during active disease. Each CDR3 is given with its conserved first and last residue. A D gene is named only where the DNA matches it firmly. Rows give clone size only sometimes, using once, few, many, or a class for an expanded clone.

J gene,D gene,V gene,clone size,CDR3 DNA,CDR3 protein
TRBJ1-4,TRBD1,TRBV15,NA,TGTGCCACGCGGACAGGGGTGTTTTCCGCAACTAATGAAAAACTGTTTTTT,CATRTGVFSATNEKLFF
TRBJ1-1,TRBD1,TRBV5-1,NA,TGCGCCAGCAGCTTGGATAGGGGGCTAGGTAGGAACACTGAAGCTTTCTTT,CASSLDRGLGRNTEAFF
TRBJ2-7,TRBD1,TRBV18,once,TGTGCCAGCTCCCCGGGACAGGTTATCTCCTACGAGCAGTACTTC,CASSPGQVISYEQYF
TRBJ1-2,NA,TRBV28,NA,TGTGCCAGCAGAAGCCTAGGGGATGGCTACACCTTC,CASRSLGDGYTF
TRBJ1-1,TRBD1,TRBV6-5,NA,TGTGCCAGCGGGACAGGGGGGGAGAACACTGAAGCTTTCTTT,CASGTGGENTEAFF
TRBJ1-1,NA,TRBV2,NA,TGTGCCAGCCTATTGACAGGTTTGAACACTGAAGCTTTCTTT,CASLLTGLNTEAFF
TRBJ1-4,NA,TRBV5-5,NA,TGTGCCAGCAGCTTCCAGGGGACTAATGAAAAACTGTTTTTT,CASSFQGTNEKLFF
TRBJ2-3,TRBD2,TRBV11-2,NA,TGTGCCAGCAGCTCGCGCCCTAGCGGTTTAGGCACAGATACGCAGTATTTT,CASSSRPSGLGTDTQYF
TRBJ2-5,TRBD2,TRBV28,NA,TGTGCCAGCAGCCCCGGGGGGGGCGACCCCCAAGAGACCCAGTACTTC,CASSPGGGDPQETQYF
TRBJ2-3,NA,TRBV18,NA,TGTGCCAGCTCACCACAAGTTGGAGGTTCGGGCACAGATACGCAGTATTTT,CASSPQVGGSGTDTQYF
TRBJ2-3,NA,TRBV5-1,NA,TGCGCCAGCAGCGAAGTACAGGATTTCACAGATACGCAGTATTTT,CASSEVQDFTDTQYF